Here is one T cell receptor (beta chain) with its context. These data are taken from a study of CD8+ T cells in alopecia areata. Documented treatment: oral pan-JAK inhibitor, 5-10 mg twice daily. Patients with alopecia areata provided lesional scalp punch biopsies as well as peripheral blood. Investigators isolated RNA and reverse transcribed it into cDNA to act as the sequencing template. The assay was immunoSEQ multiplex PCR, and TCRdb's table has in-frame clones only and misses some. The table shows 140,000 to 150,000 clones, with about 51% occurring only once. The CDR3 is 14 amino acids. Germline CDR1 reads SGHVS; CDR2 reads FQNEAQ. The V end was cut by 1 base, the J end by 6 bases, with 10 bases between.

This sequence joins TRBV7-8 and TRBJ1-5; D gene unclear. The sequence came from a human donor with alopecia areata. This specimen consisted of CD8+ T cells sorted from blood, obtained at week 4, from a patient treated with tofacitinib. The CDR3 loop reads CASSLGNGIQPQHF. Here the CDR3 DNA reads TGTGCCAGCAGCTTAGGGAATGGTATTCAGCCCCAGCATTTT.